This TCR beta chain stems from a study of T cells in Graves' hyperthyroidism and ophthalmopathy. It was 8.5 to 10 ml of fresh peripheral blood that supplied the PBMCs. The CDR3 contains 12 residues. The V gene's germline CDR1 is KGHSH and CDR2 LQKENI. V shed 6 bases, J shed 5 bases, and the junction held 4 bases outside the gene matches. Amplification yielded TCR beta CDR3 regions, with RNA transcripts as the source. An initial round of RT-PCR targeting the TCR CDR3 relied on the HTBI primer set. TCRdb used MiXCR to reprocess the multiplex PCR reads, holding one entry per CDR3 protein. In the table there are about 360,000 distinct CDR3 sequences, around 14% of which are singletons. This clonotype came up many times.

This chain uses TRBV18 with TRBJ2-7, with 7 bases that match TRBD2. Sequenced: blood. The receptor's source is a woman aged 18 to 35 with Graves' hyperthyroidism. The CDR3 DNA reads as TGTGCCAGCTCCCCCGGACTAGACGAGCAGTACTTC. As protein: CASSPGLDEQYF.